This TCR beta chain was found in a study of T cells after yellow fever vaccination. Across the whole study: Preparation of fractions with low cell numbers was performed using SMART-Seq v4 Ultra Low Input.

This clonotype was detected ten times or more. Its specificity is unknown. TCRdb re-analysed the 5' RACE reads in MiXCR, keeping a single row per CDR3 protein. The sample has hundreds of thousands of distinct CDR3 sequences, 12% seen once. Study results and caveats: A weaker secondary response peaked on day 5, the primary on day 15. Boosting was followed by the reappearance of most primary-vaccination clones (96% CD4, about 89% CD8).

Here the sequenced sample was PBMCs, taken on the day of the yellow fever booster vaccination. The sequence was obtained from a man aged 25 to 40 who received the YFV17D yellow fever vaccine.

In nucleotides, the CDR3 is TGTGCCAGCAGTAAGGGAATAGCGGGAGACAATGAGCAGTTCTTC. This encodes CASSKGIAGDNEQFF. V and J are TRBV6-2 or TRBV6-3 and TRBJ2-1; 9 positions match TRBD2. The CDR3 is 15 amino acids. V lost 5 bases to trimming and J lost 5 bases; unmatched junction nucleotides: 7. CDR1 and CDR2 from the germline V gene are MNHEY and SVGEGT.